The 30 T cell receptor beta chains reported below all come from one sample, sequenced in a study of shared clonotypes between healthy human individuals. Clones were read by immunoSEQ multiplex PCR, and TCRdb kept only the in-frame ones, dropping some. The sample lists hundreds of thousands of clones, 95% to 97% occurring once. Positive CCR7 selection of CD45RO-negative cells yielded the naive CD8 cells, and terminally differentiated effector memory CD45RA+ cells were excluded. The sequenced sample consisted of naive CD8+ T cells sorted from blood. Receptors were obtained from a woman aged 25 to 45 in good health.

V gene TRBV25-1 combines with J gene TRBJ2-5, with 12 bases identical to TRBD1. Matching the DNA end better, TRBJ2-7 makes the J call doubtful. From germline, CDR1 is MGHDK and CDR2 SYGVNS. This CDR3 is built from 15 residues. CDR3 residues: CASTREGQGAAEQYF. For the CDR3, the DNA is TGTGCCAGCACCCGTGAGGGACAGGGGGCGGCCGAGCAGTACTTC.

This CDR3 is CASSAGTRGSTDTQYF. The CDR3 bases are TGTGCCAGCAGCGCCGGGACTAGGGGCAGCACAGATACGCAGTATTTT. This chain joins TRBV9 and TRBJ2-3; TRBD2 matches at 8 bases. The germline gives CDR1 SGDLS, CDR2 YYNGEE. This CDR3 region has 16 residues. Trimming cost V 3 bases and J 0 bases; bases outside gene matches: 6. The complete variable domain, with remaining parts taken from reference TRBV9 and TRBJ2-3, reads DSGVTQTPKHLITATGQRVTLRCSPRSGDLSVYWYQQSLDQGLQFLIQYYNGEERAKGNILERFSAQQFPDLHSELNLSSLELGDSALYFCASSAGTRGSTDTQYFGPGTRLTVL.

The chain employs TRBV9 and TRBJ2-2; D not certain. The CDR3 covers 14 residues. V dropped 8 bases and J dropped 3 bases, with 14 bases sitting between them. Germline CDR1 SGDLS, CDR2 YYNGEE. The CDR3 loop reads CASAQRSYTGELFF. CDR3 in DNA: TGTGCCAGTGCCCAAAGGTCCTACACCGGGGAGCTGTTTTTT.

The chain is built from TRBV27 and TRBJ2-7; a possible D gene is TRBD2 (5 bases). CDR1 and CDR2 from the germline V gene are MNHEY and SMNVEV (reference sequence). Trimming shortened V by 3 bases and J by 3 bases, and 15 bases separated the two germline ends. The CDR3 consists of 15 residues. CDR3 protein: CASSLFSGVYYEQYF. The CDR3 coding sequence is TGTGCCAGCAGTTTGTTTTCCGGGGTGTACTACGAGCAGTACTTC.

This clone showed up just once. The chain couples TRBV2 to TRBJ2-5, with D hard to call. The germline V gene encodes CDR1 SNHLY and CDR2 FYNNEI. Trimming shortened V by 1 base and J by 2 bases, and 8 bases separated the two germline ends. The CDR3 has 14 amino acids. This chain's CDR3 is CASSEGSAQETQYF. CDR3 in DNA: TGTGCCAGCAGTGAAGGGTCAGCACAAGAGACCCAGTACTTC.

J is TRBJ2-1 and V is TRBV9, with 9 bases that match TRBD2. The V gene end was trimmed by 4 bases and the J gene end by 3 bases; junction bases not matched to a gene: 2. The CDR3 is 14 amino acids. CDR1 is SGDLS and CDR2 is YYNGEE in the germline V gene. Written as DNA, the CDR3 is TGTGCCAGCAGCTTAGCGGGAGACTACAATGAGCAGTTCTTC. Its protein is CASSLAGDYNEQFF.

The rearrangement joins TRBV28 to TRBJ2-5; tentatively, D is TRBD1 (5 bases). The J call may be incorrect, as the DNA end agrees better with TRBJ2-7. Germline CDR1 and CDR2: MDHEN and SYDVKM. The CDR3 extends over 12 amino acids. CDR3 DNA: TGTGCCAGCAGACCAGACAGCTACGAGCAGTACTTC. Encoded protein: CASRPDSYEQYF.

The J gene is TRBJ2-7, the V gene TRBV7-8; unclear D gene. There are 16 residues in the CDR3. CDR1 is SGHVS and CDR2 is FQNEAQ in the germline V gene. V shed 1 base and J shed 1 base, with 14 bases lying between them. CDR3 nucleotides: TGTGCCAGCAGCTTAGTTTCAGGCCCTAGGTCCTACGAGCAGTACTTC. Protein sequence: CASSLVSGPRSYEQYF. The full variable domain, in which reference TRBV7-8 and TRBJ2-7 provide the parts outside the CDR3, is GAGVSQSPRYKVAKRGQDVALRCDPISGHVSLFWYQQALGQGPEFLTYFQNEAQLDKSGLPSDRFFAERPEGSVSTLKIQRTQQEDSAVYLCASSLVSGPRSYEQYFGPGTRLTVT.

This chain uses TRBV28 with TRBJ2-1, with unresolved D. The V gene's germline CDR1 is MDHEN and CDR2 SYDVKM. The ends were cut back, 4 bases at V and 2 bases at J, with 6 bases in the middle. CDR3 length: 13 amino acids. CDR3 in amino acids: CASSYRAYNEQFF. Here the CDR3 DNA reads TGTGCCAGCAGTTATAGAGCCTACAATGAGCAGTTCTTC.

The CDR3 DNA reads TGTGCCAGCAGCTTAGACCCCCGTAACAATGAGCAGTTCTTC. Protein: CASSLDPRNNEQFF. This rearrangement joins TRBV7-8 to TRBJ2-1; D is uncertain. The CDR3 is 14 residues long. Between the trimmed V and J ends, which lost 1 base and 5 bases, there was a span of 9 bases. Per germline, CDR1 SGHVS and CDR2 FQNEAQ.

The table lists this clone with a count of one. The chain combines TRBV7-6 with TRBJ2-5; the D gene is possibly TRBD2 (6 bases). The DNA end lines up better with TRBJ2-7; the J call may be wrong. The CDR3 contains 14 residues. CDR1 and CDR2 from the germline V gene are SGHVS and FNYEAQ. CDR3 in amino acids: CASSLLASSYEQYF. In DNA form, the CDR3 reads TGTGCCAGCAGCTTACTAGCGTCCTCCTACGAGCAGTACTTC.

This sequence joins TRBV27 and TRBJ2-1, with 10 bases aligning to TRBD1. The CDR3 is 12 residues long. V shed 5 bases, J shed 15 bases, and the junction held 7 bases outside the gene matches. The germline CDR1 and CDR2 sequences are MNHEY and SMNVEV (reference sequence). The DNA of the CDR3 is TGTGCCAGCAGTGCGCGACAGGGGGCTCTGTTCTTC. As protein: CASSARQGALFF.

The CDR3 DNA is TGCAGCGTTGAAGGTCGGGCAGACTATGGCTACACCTTC. Its protein is CSVEGRADYGYTF. The chain combines TRBV29-1 with TRBJ1-2, with D hard to call. The CDR3 is 13 amino acids. V was pared by 1 base and J by 3 bases, with 9 bases between. Germline CDR1 SQVTM, CDR2 ANQGSEA. Full variable domain (remainder filled in from reference TRBV29-1 and TRBJ1-2): SAVISQKPSRDICQRGTSLTIQCQVDSQVTMMFWYRQQPGQSLTLIATANQGSEATYESGFVIDKFPISRPNLTFSTLTVSNMSPEDSSIYLCSVEGRADYGYTFGSGTRLTVV.

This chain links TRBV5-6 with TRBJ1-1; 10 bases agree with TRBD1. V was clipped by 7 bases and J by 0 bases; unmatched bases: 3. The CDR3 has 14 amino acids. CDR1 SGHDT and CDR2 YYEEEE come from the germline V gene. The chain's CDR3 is CASGTGVLNTEAFF. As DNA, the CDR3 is TGTGCCAGCGGGACAGGGGTTCTGAACACTGAAGCTTTCTTT.

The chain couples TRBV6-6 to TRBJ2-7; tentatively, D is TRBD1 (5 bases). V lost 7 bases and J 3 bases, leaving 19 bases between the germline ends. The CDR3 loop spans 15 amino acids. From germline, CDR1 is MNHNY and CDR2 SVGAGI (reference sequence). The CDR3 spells CASNGHKGRNYEQYF. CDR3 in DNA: TGTGCCAGCAACGGTCATAAGGGGCGGAACTACGAGCAGTACTTC.

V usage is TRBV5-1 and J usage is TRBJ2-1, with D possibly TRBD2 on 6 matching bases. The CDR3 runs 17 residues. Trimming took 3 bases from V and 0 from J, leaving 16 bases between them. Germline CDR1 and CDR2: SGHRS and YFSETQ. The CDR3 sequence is CASSSNSGAYSYNEQFF. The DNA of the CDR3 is TGCGCCAGCAGCTCAAATAGCGGAGCCTACTCCTACAATGAGCAGTTCTTC.

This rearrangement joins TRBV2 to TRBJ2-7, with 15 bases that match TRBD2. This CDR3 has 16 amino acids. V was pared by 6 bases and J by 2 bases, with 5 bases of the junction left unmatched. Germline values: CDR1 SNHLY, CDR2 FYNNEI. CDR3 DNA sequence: TGTGCCAGCAGCCCGGGACTAGCGGGAGGTCCCTACGAGCAGTACTTC. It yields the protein CASSPGLAGGPYEQYF.

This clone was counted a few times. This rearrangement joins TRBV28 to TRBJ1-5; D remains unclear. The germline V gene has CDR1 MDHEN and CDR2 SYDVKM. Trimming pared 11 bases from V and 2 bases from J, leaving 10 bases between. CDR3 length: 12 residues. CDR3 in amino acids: CAGNSGNQPQHF. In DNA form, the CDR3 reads TGTGCCGGAAACAGTGGCAATCAGCCCCAGCATTTT. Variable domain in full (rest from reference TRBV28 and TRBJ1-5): DVKVTQSSRYLVKRTGEKVFLECVQDMDHENMFWYRQDPGLGLRLIYFSYDVKMKEKGDIPEGYSVSREKKERFSLILESASTNQTSMYLCAGNSGNQPQHFGDGTRLSIL.

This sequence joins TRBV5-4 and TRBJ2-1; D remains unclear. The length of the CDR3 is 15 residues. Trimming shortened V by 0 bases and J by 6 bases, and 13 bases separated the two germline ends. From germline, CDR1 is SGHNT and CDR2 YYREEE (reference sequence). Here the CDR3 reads CASSLDSTVPNEQFF. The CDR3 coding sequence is TGTGCCAGCAGCTTGGACAGTACCGTACCCAATGAGCAGTTCTTC.

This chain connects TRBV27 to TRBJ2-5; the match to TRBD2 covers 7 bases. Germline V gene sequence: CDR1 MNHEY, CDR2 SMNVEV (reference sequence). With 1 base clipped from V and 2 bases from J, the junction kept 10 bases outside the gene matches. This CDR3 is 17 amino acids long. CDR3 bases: TGTGCCAGCAGTTTATGGGGCGGTGGGGGGGAGCAAGAGACCCAGTACTTC. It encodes CASSLWGGGGEQETQYF.

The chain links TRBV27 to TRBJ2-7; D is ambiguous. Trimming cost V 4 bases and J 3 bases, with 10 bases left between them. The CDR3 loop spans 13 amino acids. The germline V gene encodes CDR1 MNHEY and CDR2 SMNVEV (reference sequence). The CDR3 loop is CASSSLLFYEQYF. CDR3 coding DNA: TGTGCCAGCAGTTCCCTCCTCTTCTACGAGCAGTACTTC.

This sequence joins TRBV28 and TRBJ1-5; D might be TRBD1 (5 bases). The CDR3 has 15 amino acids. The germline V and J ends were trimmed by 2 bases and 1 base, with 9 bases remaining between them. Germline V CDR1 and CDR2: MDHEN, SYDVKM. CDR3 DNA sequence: TGTGCCAGCAGTTTAGCGGGACCGAGCAATCAGCCCCAGCATTTT. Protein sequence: CASSLAGPSNQPQHF.

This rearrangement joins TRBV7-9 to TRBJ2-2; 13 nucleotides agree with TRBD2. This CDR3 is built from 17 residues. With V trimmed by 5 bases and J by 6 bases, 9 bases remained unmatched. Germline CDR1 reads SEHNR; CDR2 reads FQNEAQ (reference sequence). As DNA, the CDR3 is TGTGCCAGCAGCCCCGGGACTAGCGGGATGGATTCCGGGGAGCTGTTTTTT. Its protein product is CASSPGTSGMDSGELFF.

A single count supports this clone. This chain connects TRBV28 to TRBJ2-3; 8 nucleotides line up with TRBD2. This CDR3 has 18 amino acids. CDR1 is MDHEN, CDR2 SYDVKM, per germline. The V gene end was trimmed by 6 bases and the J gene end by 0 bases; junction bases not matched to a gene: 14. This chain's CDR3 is CASSPLSRASGSTDTQYF. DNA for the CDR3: TGTGCCAGCAGCCCCCTCTCCCGGGCTAGCGGGAGCACAGATACGCAGTATTTT.

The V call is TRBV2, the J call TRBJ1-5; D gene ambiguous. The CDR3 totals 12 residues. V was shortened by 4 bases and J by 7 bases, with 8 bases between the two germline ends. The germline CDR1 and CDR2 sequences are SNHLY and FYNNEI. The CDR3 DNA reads TGTGCCAGCAGTGGCTGGAAACAGCCCCAGCATTTT. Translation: CASSGWKQPQHF.

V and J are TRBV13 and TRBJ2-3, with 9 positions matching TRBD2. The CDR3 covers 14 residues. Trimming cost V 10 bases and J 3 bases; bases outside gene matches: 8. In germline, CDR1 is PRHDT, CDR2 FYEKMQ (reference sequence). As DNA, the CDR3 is TGTGCCACCACGGTAGCGGGAGTAACAGATACGCAGTATTTT. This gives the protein CATTVAGVTDTQYF. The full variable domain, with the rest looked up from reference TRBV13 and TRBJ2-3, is AAGVIQSPRHLIKEKRETATLKCYPIPRHDTVYWYQQGPGQDPQFLISFYEKMQSDKGSIPDRFSAQQFSDYHSELNMSSLELGDSALYFCATTVAGVTDTQYFGPGTRLTVL.

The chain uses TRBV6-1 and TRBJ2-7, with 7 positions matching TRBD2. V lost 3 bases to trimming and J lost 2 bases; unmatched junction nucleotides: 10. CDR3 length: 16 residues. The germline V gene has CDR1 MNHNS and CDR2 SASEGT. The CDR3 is CASSELISGPTYEQYF. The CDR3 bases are TGTGCCAGCAGTGAGCTCATTAGCGGGCCTACCTACGAGCAGTACTTC.

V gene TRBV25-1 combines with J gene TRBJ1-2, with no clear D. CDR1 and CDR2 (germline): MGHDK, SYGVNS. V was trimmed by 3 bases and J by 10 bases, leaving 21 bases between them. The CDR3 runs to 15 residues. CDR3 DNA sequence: TGTGCCAGCAGTGAGCGTCTTGGGGAAGTCGTGCCCTACACCTTC. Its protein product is CASSERLGEVVPYTF.

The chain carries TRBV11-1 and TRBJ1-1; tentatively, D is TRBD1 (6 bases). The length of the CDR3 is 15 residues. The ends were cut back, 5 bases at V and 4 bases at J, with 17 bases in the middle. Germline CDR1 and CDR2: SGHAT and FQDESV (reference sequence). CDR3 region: CASSKGHNRGTEAFF. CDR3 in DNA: TGTGCCAGCAGCAAGGGACACAACAGAGGCACTGAAGCTTTCTTT.

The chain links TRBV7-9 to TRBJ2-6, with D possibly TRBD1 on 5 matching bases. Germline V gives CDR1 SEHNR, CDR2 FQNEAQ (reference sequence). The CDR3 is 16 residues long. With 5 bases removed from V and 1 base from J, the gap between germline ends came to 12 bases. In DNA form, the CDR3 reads TGTGCCAGCAGCGGGGCAGGCGCTTCTGGGGCCAACGTCCTGACTTTC. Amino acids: CASSGAGASGANVLTF.